This T cell receptor (beta chain) was documented in a study of blood T cell repertoires in COVID-19. Study at large: Samples came from the United States, Italy and Spain, spanning acute and convalescent COVID-19. T cells, B-cell-depleted T cells, or PBMCs provided the cDNA or gDNA that served as material.

All enrollees were roughly 18 to 90 years old and from fewer than 25 US areas. The germline gives CDR1 MNHEY, CDR2 SVGEGT. The germline V and J ends were trimmed by 6 bases and 5 bases, with 19 bases remaining between them. The CDR3 loop spans 15 amino acids. In the original workflow: The authors estimated nucleated cell counts from reference gene primer amplification. Generated by immunoSEQ multiplex PCR, the TCRdb table keeps only in-frame clones and is missing some. V, J and clone size were drawn from that table, and D and trimming were deduced from the DNA. Of approximately 240,000 clones listed, about 90% were seen once; the top ten hold approximately 3.1%.

The chain couples TRBV6-2 or TRBV6-3 to TRBJ2-5; the D gene is possibly TRBD1 (6 bases). This receptor was obtained from a woman aged 45-65 years in a cohort exposed to, infected with or recovered from COVID-19 (not recorded which). Material: PBMCs or T cells enriched from blood (not recorded which). CDR3 amino acids: CASSPRSDRAETQYF. The CDR3 coding sequence is TGTGCCAGCAGCCCCCGCTCGGACAGAGCTGAGACCCAGTACTTC.